The present T cell receptor (beta chain) was sequenced within a study of regulatory T cells in long-lasting Graves disease (dated by TCRdb to the early 2020s). For context, the study as a whole: Antithyroid drugs had been taken for less than 3 months by newly diagnosed Graves' disease patients. Persistent Graves' disease patients were compared with newly diagnosed Graves' disease patients by peripheral blood TCR sequencing and RNA sequencing. The study took place in China and was registered as a clinical trial. A total of approximately 35 samples underwent TCR sequencing: 13 from persistent and roughly 20 from newly diagnosed Graves' disease patients.

Points the paper makes about the study in general: Persistent patients shared more public clonotypes among themselves (roughly 2,700) than newly diagnosed patients did (about 970). Sequencing and analysis were limited to the TCR beta chain. As a limitation, the authors acknowledged that the small sample size may reduce accuracy. Peripheral blood alone was examined, since thyroid tissue, which constituted the primary lesion, could not be accessed. Compared with newly diagnosed patients, persistent Graves' disease patients had lower TCR Shannon entropy and fewer highly expanded clones, which suggests clonal expansion. TRBV28, TRBJ1-2 and TRBJ2-5 were preferentially used in persistent disease, while TRBV20-1 and TRBJ2-1 were favored in newly diagnosed disease.

Libraries were built with multiplex PCR. TCRdb shows the sequencer as Illumina HiSeq 4000. To build TCR beta libraries, CDR3 regions were amplified by Arm-PCR using iRepertoire HTBI primers. Before sequencing, the PCR products went through gel purification. In the authors' own workflow: A total of roughly 65 TRBV and 14 TRBJ segments were identified across samples and were used for gene usage analysis of CDR3 amino acid clonotypes. Filtered high-quality paired reads were merged into contigs using COPE and FqMerger. Contigs were aligned with BLAST to IMGT TRBV, TRBD and TRBJ reference genes, and CDR3 was defined per IMGT. Highly expanded clones were defined as clonotypes with a frequency above 0.1%. Repertoire diversity was measured by Shannon entropy, and V-J evenness by the Gini coefficient. A clonotype was considered public if more than one individual shared it. The raw public reads went through TCRdb reprocessing: fastp at Q25, MiXCR clone calling, in-frame beta chains kept. Rows with one shared CDR3 protein collapse into an entry with the most common genes and DNA. The V and J calls and clone size are TCRdb's, not the authors'. The sample table lists more than 300,000 distinct CDR3 sequences, 15% to 19% of them with a count of one. Roughly 20% of the sample is in the top ten clones.

In its sample, this clonotype was seen many times. Its antigen specificity is not known. No base quality information exists; no much larger clone differs at one position. Inclusive of the bounding cysteine and phenylalanine, the CDR3 is 17 residues long. Only the CDR3 part of the read is kept: 51 bases, read in frame from the first base. Germline trimming amounts to 2 bases on V and 7 bases on J, with 13 as the count of junction bases outside the gene matches. The germline V gene encodes CDR1 MNHEY and CDR2 SMNVEV (reference sequence). The sample's time point, from its label and the paper: newly diagnosed GD, antithyroid drugs for less than 3 months. RNA was extracted from PBMCs in TRIzol for both TCR sequencing and RNA sequencing. Graves' disease was diagnosed according to American Thyroid Association guidelines. Patients for the study were recruited at an endocrinology department in Xi'an, China. Each patient gave about 8.1 milliliters of peripheral blood, collected in an EDTA anticoagulant tube. Ficoll Paque Plus density gradient separation was used to isolate PBMCs, and no further T cell sorting was done. An Agilent 2100 Bioanalyzer and agarose gel were used to check RNA quality, while a NanoDrop 2000 measured RNA concentration.

This TCR came from a female donor with Graves disease. The chain is made from TRBV27 and TRBJ1-5, and 8 junction bases match TRBD1. The input for sequencing was peripheral blood mononuclear cells (PBMCs), taken at new diagnosis, from a patient treated with antithyroid drugs. The DNA sequence reads TGTGCCAGCAGTTTAAGGGCATTGACAGGGGCAGGGCAGCCCCAGCATTTT. Protein translation: CASSLRALTGAGQPQHF.